These 32 T cell receptor beta chains came from one sample sequenced in a study of blood T cell repertoires in COVID-19. Only in-frame clones appear in the TCRdb table, and some are missing; sequencing was by immunoSEQ multiplex PCR. The sample lists 150,000 to 200,000 clones; about 86% were seen once. Sequenced input: peripheral blood. All receptors come from a man between 70 and 80 years old with active or convalescent COVID-19.

This clone was detected only a few times. The chain is built from TRBV19 and TRBJ2-1; 8 bases align to TRBD2. The ends lost 0 bases at V and 8 bases at J; junction bases unmatched: 9. This CDR3 has 16 residues. Germline CDR1 LNHDA, CDR2 SQIVND (reference sequence). The CDR3 here is CASSIEESGRGYEQFF. CDR3 DNA: TGTGCCAGTAGTATAGAGGAGAGCGGGAGAGGTTATGAGCAGTTCTTC.

This chain links TRBV2 with TRBJ1-2; 9 bases align to TRBD1. The CDR3 has 14 residues. The germline CDR1 and CDR2 sequences are SNHLY and FYNNEI. V dropped 4 bases and J dropped 5; count of bases not matched to a gene: 5. CDR3: CASSVQGARYGYTF. The CDR3 coding sequence is TGTGCCAGCAGTGTACAGGGGGCCCGTTATGGCTACACCTTC. Full variable domain (missing parts from reference TRBV2 and TRBJ1-2): EPEVTQTPSHQVTQMGQEVILRCVPISNHLYFYWYRQILGQKVEFLVSFYNNEISEKSEIFDDQFSVERPDGSNFTLKIRSTKLEDSAMYFCASSVQGARYGYTFGSGTRLTVV.

This chain links TRBV19 with TRBJ1-5; TRBD1 might be the D (6 bases). The ends were cut back, 3 bases at V and 2 bases at J, with 11 bases in the middle. CDR1 is LNHDA and CDR2 is SQIVND in the germline V gene (reference sequence). The CDR3 sequence is 15 residues long. For the CDR3, the DNA is TGTGCCAGTAGTATCAGGGCAGGGGGCAATCAGCCCCAGCATTTT. This sequence encodes CASSIRAGGNQPQHF.

The CDR3 here is CASSGDRAGQPQHF. The CDR3 DNA reads TGTGCCAGCAGTGGGGACAGGGCAGGGCAGCCCCAGCATTTT. The chain carries TRBV28 and TRBJ1-5, with TRBD1 matching over 9 bases. Trimming removed 5 bases from V and 7 bases from J; junction bases left unmatched: 6. The CDR3 is 14 amino acids. Germline V gene sequence: CDR1 MDHEN, CDR2 SYDVKM.

CDR3 coding DNA: TGTGCCAGCAGCGCCAAGGGAGGACAGAACACTGAAGCTTTCTTT. It specifies CASSAKGGQNTEAFF. J is TRBJ1-1 and V is TRBV5-4, with D possibly matching TRBD1 (5 bases). The ends were cut back, 4 bases at V and 1 base at J, with 14 bases in the middle. The CDR3 runs to 15 residues. Looked up from germline, CDR1 is SGHNT and CDR2 is YYREEE (reference sequence).

The chain has TRBV10-3 and TRBJ2-7; tentative D call: TRBD2 (6 bases). CDR1 is ENHRY, CDR2 SYGVKD, per germline. The CDR3 loop spans 17 amino acids. V was shortened by 2 bases and J by 0 bases, with 17 bases between the two germline ends. For the CDR3, the DNA is TGTGCCATCAGTGAGCTTACTCCACGGGGGAACTCCTACGAGCAGTACTTC. Residues: CAISELTPRGNSYEQYF.

V is TRBV11-3 and J is TRBJ2-3; D unclear. Germline V gene lookup returns CDR1 SGHNT and CDR2 YENEEA. V shed 4 bases and J shed 0 bases, with 5 bases lying between them. The CDR3 sequence is 13 residues long. The CDR3 spells CASSSSSTDTQYF. The CDR3 DNA reads TGTGCCAGCAGCTCTTCTAGCACAGATACGCAGTATTTT.

This clone was seen only once. Other nucleotide sequences in the sample specify the same CDR3. V usage is TRBV5-1 and J usage is TRBJ1-4; D not certain. Trimming pared 0 bases from V and 4 bases from J, leaving 7 bases between. The CDR3 runs 14 residues. CDR1 is SGHRS, CDR2 YFSETQ, per germline. The CDR3 loop reads CASSLGGSNEKLFF. CDR3 sequence (DNA): TGCGCCAGCAGCTTGGGTGGGAGTAATGAAAAACTGTTTTTT.

The V and J genes are TRBV5-1 and TRBJ2-7; TRBD1 aligns across 8 bases. From germline, CDR1 is SGHRS and CDR2 YFSETQ. Germline trimming cut 2 bases from V and 2 bases from J; bases unmatched to any gene: 6. The CDR3 loop spans 15 amino acids. The CDR3 nucleotides read TGCGCCAGCAGCTTAGGAGACAGGGGTGCCTACGAGCAGTACTTC. Residues: CASSLGDRGAYEQYF.

The CDR3 DNA reads as TGCGCCAGCAGCTGGGGCCTGGACAGGAACGAGCAGTACTTC. As protein: CASSWGLDRNEQYF. The J gene is TRBJ2-7, the V gene TRBV5-1; 7 nucleotides match TRBD1. Unmatched junction bases numbered 8, after V lost 3 bases and J lost 5 bases. Germline loops: CDR1 SGHRS, CDR2 YFSETQ. The CDR3 length is 14 residues.

The CDR3 nucleotides read TGCAGCTACAACGACCAGACAGGGACGCAGTATTTT. Its protein product is CSYNDQTGTQYF. The rearrangement links TRBV29-1 to TRBJ2-3; 7 positions agree with TRBD1. CDR3 length: 12 residues. The trim removed 8 bases at V and 9 bases at J, leaving 11 bases unmatched. The germline V gene encodes CDR1 SQVTM and CDR2 ANQGSEA.

The J gene is TRBJ2-7, the V gene TRBV4-3, with a possible D match to TRBD2 (6 bases). The V and J ends lost 1 base and 0 bases respectively, with 10 bases between them. The CDR3 length is 15 residues. The germline CDR1 and CDR2 sequences are LGHNA and YSLEER. This CDR3 reads CASSQAPTSSYEQYF. The CDR3 DNA is TGCGCCAGCAGCCAAGCCCCGACTAGCTCCTACGAGCAGTACTTC.

The chain recombines TRBV30 with TRBJ1-5; TRBD1 matches at 8 bases. The CDR3 sequence is 15 residues long. Germline V CDR1 and CDR2: GTSNPN, SVGIG (reference sequence). The J segment lost 9 bases and the V segment lost 2 bases, leaving 12 bases of the junction unmatched. The CDR3 here is CAWSPAGTGLWPQHF. CDR3 coding DNA: TGTGCCTGGAGTCCGGCCGGGACAGGTCTCTGGCCCCAGCATTTT.

The chain joins TRBV4-1 to TRBJ2-2; 8 bases are a match to TRBD1. The length of the CDR3 is 16 residues. V was pared by 4 bases and J by 0 bases, with 4 bases of the junction left unmatched. Germline CDR1 MGHRA, CDR2 YSYEKL. CDR3 in amino acids: CASSPRTGPNTGELFF. CDR3 bases: TGCGCCAGCAGCCCCAGGACAGGGCCGAACACCGGGGAGCTGTTTTTT.

The V gene is TRBV28, the J gene TRBJ1-3; TRBD1 aligns across 7 bases. From germline, CDR1 is MDHEN and CDR2 SYDVKM. CDR3 length equals 14 residues. V shed 6 bases, J shed 4 bases, and the junction held 6 bases outside the gene matches. CDR3 DNA sequence: TGTGCCAGCAGCCCAAGGGGGCCCGGAAACACCATATATTTT. This sequence encodes CASSPRGPGNTIYF.

The gene calls are TRBV3-1 (or the pseudogene TRBV3-2) and TRBJ2-7; TRBD2 matches 8 bases. Germline CDR1 reads LGHDT; CDR2 reads YNNKEL (reference sequence). The CDR3 runs 15 residues. The V and J ends lost 0 bases and 7 bases, in that order; junction bases with no gene match: 8. CDR3 loop: CASSQEAGARREQYF. CDR3 DNA sequence: TGTGCCAGCAGCCAAGAAGCGGGGGCCCGCCGGGAGCAGTACTTC.

This chain joins TRBV20-1 and TRBJ1-5, with a weak D call TRBD1 (6 bases). This CDR3 is built from 16 residues. The V end was cut by 3 bases, the J end by 3 bases, with 18 bases between. Germline V lookup: CDR1 DFQATT, CDR2 SNEGSKA (reference sequence). As DNA, the CDR3 is TGCAGTGCTAGTAGGGGGGGCCCGGCGGCCAATCAGCCCCAGCATTTT. This encodes CSASRGGPAANQPQHF.

The chain employs TRBV7-9 and TRBJ2-1; TRBD1 agrees at 7 bases. V was clipped by 0 bases and J by 5 bases; unmatched bases: 4. This CDR3 has 15 residues. CDR1 SEHNR and CDR2 FQNEAQ come from the germline V gene (reference sequence). CDR3 sequence reads: CASSLAQGLHNEQFF. CDR3 bases: TGTGCCAGCAGCTTAGCACAGGGGCTCCACAATGAGCAGTTCTTC.

This rearrangement joins TRBV5-5 to TRBJ2-2; 11 bases agree with TRBD1. CDR3 size: 16 residues. Trimming took 5 bases from V and 4 from J; bases not matched to a gene: 7. CDR1 and CDR2 from the germline V gene are SGHKS and YYEKEE (reference sequence). The CDR3 is CASRAAGTGGTGELFF. The CDR3 DNA is TGTGCCAGCAGGGCAGCTGGGACAGGGGGCACCGGGGAGCTGTTTTTT.

This clone appeared once. This sequence joins TRBV18 and TRBJ1-4; TRBD1 is a possible D gene (6 bases). From germline, CDR1 is KGHSH and CDR2 LQKENI. Trimming pared 2 bases from V and 0 bases from J, leaving 13 bases between. This CDR3 comprises 17 residues. The CDR3 DNA is TGTGCCAGCTCACCAGAGGGGGTGAAAGCAACTAATGAAAAACTGTTTTTT. It specifies CASSPEGVKATNEKLFF.

The chain has TRBV5-1 and TRBJ1-1, with 9 bases matching TRBD1. CDR1 is SGHRS and CDR2 is YFSETQ in the germline V gene. The V and J ends lost 7 bases and 8 bases, in that order; junction bases with no gene match: 9. This CDR3 is 13 amino acids long. The CDR3 loop reads CASSNRDRDEAFF. Here the CDR3 DNA reads TGCGCCAGCTCTAACCGGGACAGGGACGAAGCTTTCTTT. The full variable domain, its missing parts supplied by reference TRBV5-1 and TRBJ1-1, is KAGVTQTPRYLIKTRGQQVTLSCSPISGHRSVSWYQQTPGQGLQFLFEYFSETQRNKGNFPGRFSGRQFSNSRSEMNVSTLELGDSALYLCASSNRDRDEAFFGQGTRLTVV.

The chain couples TRBV10-3 to TRBJ1-6, with a possible D match to TRBD1 (5 bases). The germline V gene has CDR1 ENHRY and CDR2 SYGVKD. The CDR3 loop spans 16 amino acids. Trimming took 3 bases from V and 7 from J, leaving 16 bases between them. As DNA, the CDR3 is TGTGCCATCAGTGAAGGTGGGGCGATCTTCAATTCACCCCTCCACTTT. This translates into CAISEGGAIFNSPLHF.

The chain employs TRBV5-1 and TRBJ2-5, with 9 bases fitting TRBD1. V shed 4 bases and J 4 bases; nucleotides not matched to a gene: 2. The CDR3 has 13 residues. Germline V gives CDR1 SGHRS, CDR2 YFSETQ. In DNA form, the CDR3 reads TGCGCCAGCAGCATGGGACAGGGAGAGACCCAGTACTTC. It specifies CASSMGQGETQYF.

A few counts support this clone. The chain combines TRBV7-7 with TRBJ2-5; 7 bases agree with TRBD1. Germline assignment: CDR1 SSHAT and CDR2 FNYEAQ (reference sequence). V lost 4 bases to trimming and J lost 4 bases; unmatched junction nucleotides: 3. The CDR3 has 13 amino acids. CDR3 in amino acids: CASSSTGLETQYF. CDR3 sequence (DNA): TGTGCCAGCAGCTCGACAGGGCTAGAGACCCAGTACTTC.

This clone was detected once. The rearrangement uses TRBV15 and TRBJ1-3, with unresolved D. The ends were cut back, 1 base at V and 6 bases at J, with 7 bases in the middle. CDR1 is LNHNV and CDR2 is YYDKDF in the germline V gene (reference sequence). This CDR3 has 13 amino acids. CDR3 region: CATSRVPSNTIYF. The DNA of the CDR3 is TGTGCCACCAGCAGAGTCCCGTCAAACACCATATATTTT.

The V and J genes are TRBV6-6 and TRBJ1-2; TRBD1 aligns across 8 bases. CDR3 length equals 13 residues. Germline V gene sequence: CDR1 MNHNY, CDR2 SVGAGI (reference sequence). V was clipped by 8 bases and J by 4 bases; unmatched bases: 6. This CDR3 is CASDRGTLYGYTF. CDR3 bases: TGTGCCAGCGACAGGGGAACCCTCTATGGCTACACCTTC.

Points on this clone: Other DNA sequences in this sample translate to the same CDR3. V and J are TRBV29-1 and TRBJ2-3, with 10 positions matching TRBD1. The CDR3 loop spans 12 amino acids. The germline gives CDR1 SQVTM, CDR2 ANQGSEA. V was clipped by 6 bases and J by 3 bases; unmatched bases: 0. DNA for the CDR3: TGCAGCGTGGACAGGGGGACAGATACGCAGTATTTT. Residues: CSVDRGTDTQYF.

This clone has just one count. The genes are TRBV3-1 (or the pseudogene TRBV3-2) and TRBJ2-2, with TRBD1 matching over 8 bases. The CDR3 sequence is 15 residues long. Per germline, CDR1 LGHDT and CDR2 YNNKEL (reference sequence). V shed 4 bases and J 2 bases; nucleotides not matched to a gene: 3. CDR3 in DNA: TGTGCCAGCAGCCGGACAGGGATTAACACCGGGGAGCTGTTTTTT. Its translation: CASSRTGINTGELFF.

This clone came up once. V usage is TRBV5-1 and J usage is TRBJ1-3, with TRBD1 identical over 8 bases. Germline trimming cut 0 bases from V and 0 bases from J; bases unmatched to any gene: 8. Germline-derived CDR1 and CDR2 are SGHRS and YFSETQ. The CDR3 has 18 residues. The CDR3 DNA follows: TGCGCCAGCAGCTTGGGGGACAGGCTACTCTTCTCTGGAAACACCATATATTTT. Encoded protein: CASSLGDRLLFSGNTIYF.

CDR3 residues: CASSLVGTSGRNEQYF. Here the CDR3 DNA reads TGTGCCAGCAGCTTAGTAGGGACTAGCGGGAGGAACGAGCAGTACTTC. The chain couples TRBV11-2 to TRBJ2-7; 15 nucleotides agree with TRBD2. Per germline, CDR1 SGHAT and CDR2 FQNNGV. The CDR3 covers 16 residues. V was clipped by 1 base and J by 5 bases; unmatched bases: 3.

This clone was seen a handful of times. The chain recombines TRBV28 with TRBJ1-2; D is possibly TRBD1 (6 bases). Trimming took 2 bases from V and 4 from J, leaving 11 bases between them. This CDR3 has 14 amino acids. From germline, CDR1 is MDHEN and CDR2 SYDVKM. CDR3 sequence: CASSLPGQAYGYTF. CDR3 in DNA: TGTGCCAGCAGTTTACCGGGACAAGCCTATGGCTACACCTTC.

The CDR3 loop is CASSLPGNEKLFF. CDR3 in DNA: TGCGCCAGCAGCTTACCCGGTAATGAAAAACTGTTTTTT. V usage is TRBV5-1 and J usage is TRBJ1-4; D is uncertain. The CDR3 has 13 residues. V gave up 2 bases and J gave up 4 bases, with 6 bases separating them. The germline CDR1 and CDR2 sequences are SGHRS and YFSETQ.